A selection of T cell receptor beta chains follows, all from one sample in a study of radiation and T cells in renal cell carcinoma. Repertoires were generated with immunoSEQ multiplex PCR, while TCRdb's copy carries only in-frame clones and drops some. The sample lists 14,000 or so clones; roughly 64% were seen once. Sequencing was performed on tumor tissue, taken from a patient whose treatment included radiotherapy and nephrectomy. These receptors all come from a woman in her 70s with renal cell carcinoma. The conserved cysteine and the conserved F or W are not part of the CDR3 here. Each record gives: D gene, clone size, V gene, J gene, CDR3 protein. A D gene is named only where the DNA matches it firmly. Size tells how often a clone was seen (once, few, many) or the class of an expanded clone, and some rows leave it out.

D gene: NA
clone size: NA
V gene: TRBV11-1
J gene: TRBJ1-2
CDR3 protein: ASSLLGRGYT

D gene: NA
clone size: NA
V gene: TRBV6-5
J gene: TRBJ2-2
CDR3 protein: ASRPRSTGELF

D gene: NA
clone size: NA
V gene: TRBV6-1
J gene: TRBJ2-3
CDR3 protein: ASSEAGFFLGTLTDTQY

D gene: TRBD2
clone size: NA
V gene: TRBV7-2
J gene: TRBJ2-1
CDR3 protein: ASSSERELGQF

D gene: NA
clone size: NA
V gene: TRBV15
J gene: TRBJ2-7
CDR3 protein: ATSRESWSEQY

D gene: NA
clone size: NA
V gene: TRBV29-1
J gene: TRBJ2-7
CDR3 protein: SVGGSVDSYEQY

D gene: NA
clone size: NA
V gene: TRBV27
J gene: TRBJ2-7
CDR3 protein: ASGSPKAVSYVQY

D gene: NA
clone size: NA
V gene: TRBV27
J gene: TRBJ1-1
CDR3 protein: ASSRQEGGTEAF

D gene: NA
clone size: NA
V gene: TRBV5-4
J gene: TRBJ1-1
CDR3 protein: ASSLEQGSRTEAF

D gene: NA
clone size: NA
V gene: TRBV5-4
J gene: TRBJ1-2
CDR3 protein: ASSFVGGYT

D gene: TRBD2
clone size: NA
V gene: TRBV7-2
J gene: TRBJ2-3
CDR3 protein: ASNEQGLVADTQY

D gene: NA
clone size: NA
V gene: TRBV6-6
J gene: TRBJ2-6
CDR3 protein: ASSYSPNSGANVLT

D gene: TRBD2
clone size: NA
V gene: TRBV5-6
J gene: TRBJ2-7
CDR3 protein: ASSLSGRAKGSYEQY

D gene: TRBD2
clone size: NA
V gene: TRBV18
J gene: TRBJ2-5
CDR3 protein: ASSPASGSMETQY

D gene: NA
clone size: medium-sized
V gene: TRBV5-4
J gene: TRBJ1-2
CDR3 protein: ASSRTDTKRGYT

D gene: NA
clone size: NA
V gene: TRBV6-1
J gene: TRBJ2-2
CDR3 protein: ASSEVQGGTGELF

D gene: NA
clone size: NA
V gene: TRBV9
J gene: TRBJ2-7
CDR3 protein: ASSVAPTSSEFSYEQY

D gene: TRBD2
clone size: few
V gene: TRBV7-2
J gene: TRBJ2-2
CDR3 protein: ASGRDTGELF

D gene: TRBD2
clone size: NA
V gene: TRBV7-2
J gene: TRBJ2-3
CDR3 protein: ASSPRASGSSDTQY

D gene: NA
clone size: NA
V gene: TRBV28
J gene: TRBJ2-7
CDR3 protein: ASSLDLGPYEQY

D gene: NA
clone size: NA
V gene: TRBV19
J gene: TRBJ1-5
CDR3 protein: ASSIVTNGTNQPQH

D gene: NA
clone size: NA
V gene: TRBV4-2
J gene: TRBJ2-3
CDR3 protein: ASRGGTEPDTQY

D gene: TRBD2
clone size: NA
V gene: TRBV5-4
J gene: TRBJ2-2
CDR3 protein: ASSLSSGDPTGELF

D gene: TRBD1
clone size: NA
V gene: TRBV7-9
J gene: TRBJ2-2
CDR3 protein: ASSLAGGLGGELF

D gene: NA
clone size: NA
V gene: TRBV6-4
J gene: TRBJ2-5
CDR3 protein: ASSDGRQSQETQY

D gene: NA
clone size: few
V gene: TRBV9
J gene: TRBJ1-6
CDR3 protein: ASSVEGDVGYNSPLH

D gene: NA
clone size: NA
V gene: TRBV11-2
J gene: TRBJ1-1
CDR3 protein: ASSLAYGGRAAF

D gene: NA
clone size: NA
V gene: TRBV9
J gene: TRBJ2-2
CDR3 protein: ASSVRRLEDTGELF

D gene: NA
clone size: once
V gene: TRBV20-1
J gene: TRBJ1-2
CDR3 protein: SASDGGGYT

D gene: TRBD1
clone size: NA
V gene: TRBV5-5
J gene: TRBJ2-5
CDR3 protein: ASSFPRGRTGEQTQY

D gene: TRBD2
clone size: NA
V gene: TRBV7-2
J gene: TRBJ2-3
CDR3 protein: ASSLVPTSGRAEDTQY

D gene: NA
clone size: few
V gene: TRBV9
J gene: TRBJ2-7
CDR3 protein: ASSVGRFSYEQY

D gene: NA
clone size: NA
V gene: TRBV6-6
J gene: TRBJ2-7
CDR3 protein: ASTDTEGQY

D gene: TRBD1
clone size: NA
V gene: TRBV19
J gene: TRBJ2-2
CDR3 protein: ASSSGQGVTGELF

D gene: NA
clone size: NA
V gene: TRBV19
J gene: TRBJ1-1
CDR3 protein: ASSTTVNTEAF

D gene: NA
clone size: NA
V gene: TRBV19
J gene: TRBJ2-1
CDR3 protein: ASRAYNEQF

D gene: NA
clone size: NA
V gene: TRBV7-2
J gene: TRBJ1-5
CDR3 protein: ASSLGLGPQH